This T cell receptor (beta chain) was profiled in a study of blood T cell repertoires in COVID-19. The wider study: From T cells, B-cell-depleted T cells, or PBMCs came the material, which was cDNA or gDNA.

The CDR3 length is 14 residues. Germline V gene data show CDR1 as LNHDA and CDR2 as SQIVND (reference sequence). V lost 5 bases to trimming and J lost 0 bases; unmatched junction nucleotides: 3. Sequencing was performed with immunoSEQ multiplex PCR; in TCRdb, only in-frame clones are kept and a portion is missing. The table lists fewer than 350,000 clones, around 90% of them singletons. The sample comprised peripheral blood. The sequence came from a man between 18 and 29 years old with active or convalescent COVID-19. The chain uses TRBV19 and TRBJ1-1; 7 bases line up with TRBD1. The CDR3 sequence is CASSLGTVNTEAFF. CDR3 DNA: TGTGCCAGTAGTCTCGGGACAGTGAACACTGAAGCTTTCTTT. Full variable domain (missing parts from reference TRBV19 and TRBJ1-1): DGGITQSPKYLFRKEGQNVTLSCEQNLNHDAMYWYRQDPGQGLRLIYYSQIVNDFQKGDIAEGYSVSREKKESFPLTVTSAQKNPTAFYLCASSLGTVNTEAFFGQGTRLTVV.